Each of the 30 T cell receptor beta chains below was sequenced from the same sample in a study of graft-versus-host responses after intestinal transplantation. Profiled with immunoSEQ multiplex PCR; TCRdb holds only in-frame clones, not every one. The table has some 86,000 clones, about 87% seen once. For these TCRs, the target antigens are not known. The source was unstimulated CD4+ T cells sorted from spleen or lymph node cells, collected before transplant. The receptors stem from a human donor who was the organ donor for an intestinal transplant.

J is TRBJ2-5 and V is TRBV15; TRBD1 matches 7 bases. After removal of 3 bases from V and 3 bases from J, the junction contained 4 bases not matched to a gene. Per the germline V gene, CDR1 is LNHNV and CDR2 is YYDKDF (reference sequence). The CDR3 totals 14 residues. DNA for the CDR3: TGTGCCACCAGCAGCCTCGGACAGGAAGAGACCCAGTACTTC. As protein: CATSSLGQEETQYF.

The J gene is TRBJ2-5, the V gene TRBV5-8, with TRBD2 matching 7 bases. Looked up from germline, CDR1 is SGHTS and CDR2 is YDEGEE. The CDR3 totals 15 residues. The ends lost 6 bases at V and 5 bases at J; junction bases unmatched: 13. CDR3 sequence: CASTLGRVSGETQYF. The CDR3 DNA follows: TGTGCCAGCACCCTGGGTAGGGTTAGCGGGGAGACCCAGTACTTC. Variable domain in full (rest from reference TRBV5-8 and TRBJ2-5): EAGVTQSPTHLIKTRGQQATLRCSPISGHTSVYWYQQALGLGLQFLLWYDEGEERNRGNFPPRFSGRQFPNYSSELNVNALELEDSALYLCASTLGRVSGETQYFGPGTRLLVL.

The genes are TRBV6-6 and TRBJ2-1; D might be TRBD1 (6 bases). Germline lookup yields CDR1 MNHNY and CDR2 SVGAGI (reference sequence). The germline V and J ends were trimmed by 0 bases and 5 bases, with 14 bases remaining between them. This CDR3 spans 16 amino acids. The CDR3 sequence is CASSYSQGPNNNEQFF. As DNA, the CDR3 is TGTGCCAGCAGTTACTCCCAGGGGCCCAATAACAATGAGCAGTTCTTC.

The J gene is TRBJ2-5, the V gene TRBV30; D unresolved. CDR3 length: 14 residues. V lost 0 bases, J lost 5 bases, and 13 bases lay in between. CDR1 GTSNPN and CDR2 SVGIG come from the germline V gene (reference sequence). The CDR3 region is CAWSVARRSETQYF. CDR3 DNA sequence: TGTGCCTGGAGTGTGGCACGGAGATCGGAGACCCAGTACTTC.

The chain is built from TRBV7-2 and TRBJ2-5; 7 nucleotides align to TRBD1. This CDR3 is 13 amino acids long. J was trimmed by 9 bases and V by 1 base; bases with no gene match: 5. Germline V gene lookup returns CDR1 SGHTA and CDR2 FQGNSA. For the CDR3, the DNA is TGTGCCAGCAGCTTAGTTGTGGGGACAGCCCAGTACTTC. This codes for CASSLVVGTAQYF.

The rearrangement uses TRBV5-4 and TRBJ2-1; TRBD2 agrees at 12 bases. The CDR3 extends over 15 amino acids. Germline V gene sequence: CDR1 SGHNT, CDR2 YYREEE (reference sequence). The junction had 1 base not matched to a gene; V was cut back by 2 bases and J by 4 bases. CDR3 sequence: CASSFGTSGYNEQFF. CDR3 nucleotides: TGTGCCAGCAGCTTCGGGACTAGCGGGTACAATGAGCAGTTCTTC.

About this clone: Distinct nucleotide sequences in the sample also encode this CDR3. The chain recombines TRBV19 with TRBJ2-1, with 11 bases matching TRBD2. CDR3 length: 15 residues. V shed 6 bases, J shed 4 bases, and the junction held 5 bases outside the gene matches. Germline CDR1 is LNHDA and CDR2 is SQIVND (reference sequence). DNA for the CDR3: TGTGCCAGTAGGCGACTAGCGGGGCGATACAATGAGCAGTTCTTC. Translated, it gives CASRRLAGRYNEQFF.

This chain connects TRBV5-1 to TRBJ2-3, with no clear D. With 5 bases removed from V and 6 bases from J, the gap between germline ends came to 13 bases. Germline-derived CDR1 and CDR2 are SGHRS and YFSETQ. CDR3 length: 13 amino acids. The CDR3 nucleotides read TGCGCCAGCAGTCTCGAGGCCTCGGATACGCAGTATTTT. It translates to CASSLEASDTQYF.

The chain links TRBV9 to TRBJ2-3, with D tentatively TRBD2 (6 bases). The germline gives CDR1 SGDLS, CDR2 YYNGEE. Between the trimmed V and J ends, which lost 2 bases and 8 bases, there was a span of 15 bases. CDR3 size: 14 residues. The CDR3 loop reads CASSVSSAQGTQYF. CDR3 DNA sequence: TGTGCCAGCAGCGTCTCTAGCGCCCAGGGTACGCAGTATTTT.

This rearrangement joins TRBV5-6 to TRBJ1-1; D might be TRBD1 (5 bases). Per the germline V gene, CDR1 is SGHDT and CDR2 is YYEEEE. V gave up 4 bases and J gave up 2 bases, with 21 bases separating them. The CDR3 runs 17 residues. This CDR3 reads CASSILWGVSLNTEAFF. The CDR3 DNA follows: TGTGCCAGCAGCATCCTCTGGGGGGTTTCATTAAACACTGAAGCTTTCTTT.

The V gene is TRBV19, the J gene TRBJ2-5, with D perhaps matching TRBD2 (5 bases). This CDR3 region has 12 residues. Germline-derived CDR1 and CDR2 are LNHDA and SQIVND (reference sequence). Trimming cost V 3 bases and J 3 bases, with 5 bases left between them. The DNA of the CDR3 is TGTGCCAGTAGTATGCGGGAAGAGACCCAGTACTTC. It specifies CASSMREETQYF. The full variable domain, its missing parts supplied by reference TRBV19 and TRBJ2-5, is DGGITQSPKYLFRKEGQNVTLSCEQNLNHDAMYWYRQDPGQGLRLIYYSQIVNDFQKGDIAEGYSVSREKKESFPLTVTSAQKNPTAFYLCASSMREETQYFGPGTRLLVL.

The chain couples TRBV6-4 to TRBJ2-1; possibly TRBD2 for D (6 bases). Germline CDR1 is MRHNA and CDR2 is SNTAGT. The CDR3 length is 16 residues. The V end was cut by 8 bases, the J end by 8 bases, with 25 bases between. This CDR3 is CASPEGTESQVDEQFF. CDR3 in DNA: TGTGCCAGCCCGGAGGGGACGGAGTCCCAGGTCGATGAGCAGTTCTTC.

The V and J genes are TRBV6-1 and TRBJ1-2; D gene ambiguous. The V gene lost 2 bases and the J gene lost 4 bases, with 8 bases spanning the gap. Germline V gene data show CDR1 as MNHNS and CDR2 as SASEGT. CDR3 length: 13 amino acids. This CDR3 reads CASSETDFYGYTF. The CDR3 DNA follows: TGTGCCAGCAGTGAAACAGATTTCTATGGCTACACCTTC.

The V call is TRBV5-4, the J call TRBJ2-7; D perhaps matches TRBD2 (5 bases). This CDR3 spans 11 amino acids. Germline CDR1 is SGHNT and CDR2 is YYREEE (reference sequence). Between the trimmed V and J ends, which lost 2 bases and 6 bases, there was a span of 6 bases. CDR3 sequence (DNA): TGTGCCAGCAGCTTACGGGGCGAGCAGTACTTC. It translates to CASSLRGEQYF.

This clone was seen once. V is TRBV2 and J is TRBJ2-1; 8 nucleotides line up with TRBD2. J lost 9 bases, V lost 3 bases, and 4 bases had no gene match. Germline V gene sequence: CDR1 SNHLY, CDR2 FYNNEI. CDR3 length: 13 residues. CDR3 sequence reads: CASSDIREGEQFF. DNA of the CDR3: TGTGCCAGCAGTGATATCCGGGAGGGTGAGCAGTTCTTC.

This rearrangement joins TRBV7-2 to TRBJ1-1; maybe TRBD1 (5 bases). This CDR3 comprises 13 residues. Per germline, CDR1 SGHTA and CDR2 FQGNSA. Trimming took off 0 bases at V and 4 bases at J, with 6 bases between the two ends. The CDR3 coding sequence is TGTGCCAGCAGCTTAGCTAGGGGCACTGAAGCTTTCTTT. It codes for CASSLARGTEAFF.

V is TRBV7-8 and J is TRBJ2-7, with D possibly TRBD1 on 5 matching bases. The V and J ends lost 1 base and 2 bases respectively, with 12 bases between them. Per the germline V gene, CDR1 is SGHVS and CDR2 is FQNEAQ. The CDR3 has 15 residues. This CDR3 reads CASSLGVQVTYEQYF. As DNA, the CDR3 is TGTGCCAGCAGCTTAGGGGTACAGGTCACCTACGAGCAGTACTTC.

This chain links TRBV6-9 with TRBJ1-6, with 7 nucleotides matching TRBD1. CDR1 and CDR2 (germline): MNHGY, SVAAGI. The CDR3 has 17 residues. V lost 6 bases, J lost 7 bases, and 15 bases stayed unmatched. The CDR3 here is CASSRLTGDGANSPLHF. The CDR3 DNA reads as TGTGCCAGCAGCCGCCTCACAGGGGATGGGGCGAATTCACCCCTCCACTTT.

The rearrangement uses TRBV5-1 and TRBJ2-2; the D gene is possibly TRBD1 (5 bases). V lost 0 bases and J 3 bases, leaving 9 bases between the germline ends. The CDR3 is 15 residues long. The germline CDR1 and CDR2 sequences are SGHRS and YFSETQ. The CDR3 reads CASSLEGIHTGELFF. The CDR3 DNA reads as TGCGCCAGCAGCTTGGAGGGGATTCACACCGGGGAGCTGTTTTTT.

The V call is TRBV30, the J call TRBJ2-7; TRBD1 aligns across 11 bases. Germline values: CDR1 GTSNPN, CDR2 SVGIG (reference sequence). This CDR3 is 15 amino acids long. Unmatched junction bases numbered 8, after V lost 0 bases and J lost 7 bases. CDR3 DNA sequence: TGTGCCTGGAGTGTCGGGACAGGGGGAAAGAGGGAGCAGTACTTC. Its protein is CAWSVGTGGKREQYF.

The table lists this clone with a few counts. V usage is TRBV5-1 and J usage is TRBJ2-2, with 8 bases aligning to TRBD1. Trimming removed 4 bases from V and 4 bases from J; junction bases left unmatched: 9. Germline V gene data show CDR1 as SGHRS and CDR2 as YFSETQ. There are 16 residues in the CDR3. CDR3 loop: CASSPDRVDTTGELFF. CDR3 nucleotides: TGCGCCAGCAGCCCGGACAGGGTGGACACCACCGGGGAGCTGTTTTTT.

The V and J genes are TRBV5-5 and TRBJ2-1; a weak D match, TRBD2 (6 bases). Trimming took off 5 bases at V and 6 bases at J, with 21 bases between the two ends. Germline V gene sequence: CDR1 SGHKS, CDR2 YYEKEE (reference sequence). The length of the CDR3 is 16 residues. Here the CDR3 DNA reads TGTGCCAGCAGTTCAATAGCGAGCGGGTTTGTCAATGAGCAGTTCTTC. It codes for CASSSIASGFVNEQFF.

The chain links TRBV28 to TRBJ1-5; D not resolved. Trimming removed 10 bases from V and 5 bases from J, with 12 bases in between. Germline CDR1 reads MDHEN; CDR2 reads SYDVKM. This CDR3 is built from 12 residues. The CDR3 sequence: CAIRGPHQPQHF. As DNA, the CDR3 is TGTGCCATCCGAGGGCCCCATCAGCCCCAGCATTTT.

This clone showed up just a few times. This chain connects TRBV14 to TRBJ2-5; D ambiguous. The V gene's germline CDR1 is SGHDN and CDR2 FVKESK. Deletions cut 0 bases from V and 7 bases from J, with 9 bases between. The CDR3 is 13 residues long. The chain's CDR3 is CASSQDTSGTQYF. The CDR3 DNA sequence: TGTGCCAGCAGCCAAGATACCTCGGGGACCCAGTACTTC.

The chain employs TRBV7-8 and TRBJ2-3; no definite D call. V was cut by 4 bases and J by 2 bases, with 4 bases left in between. This CDR3 contains 12 residues. Germline-derived CDR1 and CDR2 are SGHVS and FQNEAQ. The CDR3 nucleotides are TGTGCCAGCAGCTCCTACACAGATACGCAGTATTTT. It encodes CASSSYTDTQYF.

The CDR3 sequence: CASSPGRAGELFF. Written as DNA, the CDR3 is TGTGCCAGCTCACCCGGGCGGGCCGGGGAGCTGTTTTTT. J is TRBJ2-2 and V is TRBV18, with a weak D call TRBD2 (5 bases). This CDR3 region has 13 residues. From germline, CDR1 is KGHSH and CDR2 LQKENI. V was clipped by 3 bases and J by 6 bases, with 8 bases between them. The whole variable domain, filled in from reference TRBV18 and TRBJ2-2, reads NAGVMQNPRHLVRRRGQEARLRCSPMKGHSHVYWYRQLPEEGLKFMVYLQKENIIDESGMPKERFSAEFPKEGPSILRIQQVVRGDSAAYFCASSPGRAGELFFGEGSRLTVL.

The rearrangement links TRBV5-1 to TRBJ2-5; 7 bases align to TRBD2. The CDR3 runs 14 residues. Trimming took 2 bases from V and 1 from J; bases not matched to a gene: 2. Germline loops: CDR1 SGHRS, CDR2 YFSETQ. CDR3 amino acids: CASSFGGFQETQYF. The CDR3, as DNA: TGCGCCAGCAGCTTCGGGGGGTTCCAAGAGACCCAGTACTTC.

V gene TRBV29-1 combines with J gene TRBJ2-7; D remains ambiguous. Germline V gene lookup returns CDR1 SQVTM and CDR2 ANQGSEA. The CDR3 is 12 amino acids. The V end was cut by 7 bases, the J end by 2 bases, with 12 bases between. In nucleotides, the CDR3 is TGCAGCGCCCTGTGGGCTCCCTACGAGCAGTACTTC. Protein sequence: CSALWAPYEQYF.

The rearrangement joins TRBV20-1 to TRBJ2-3; D call uncertain. Trimming left V 2 bases short and J 6 bases short, with 3 bases between. CDR1 is DFQATT and CDR2 is SNEGSKA in the germline V gene (reference sequence). CDR3 size: 10 residues. Here the CDR3 reads CSARTDTQYF. In nucleotides, the CDR3 is TGCAGTGCTAGAACTGATACGCAGTATTTT.

This clone was found once. This chain links TRBV10-2 with TRBJ1-4, with no clear D. This CDR3 comprises 11 residues. The V and J ends lost 4 bases and 8 bases respectively, with 5 bases between them. CDR1 is WSHSY and CDR2 is SAAADI in the germline V gene. The CDR3 bases are TGCGCCAGCAGTGGCGGAGAAAAACTGTTTTTT. Translation: CASSGGEKLFF.